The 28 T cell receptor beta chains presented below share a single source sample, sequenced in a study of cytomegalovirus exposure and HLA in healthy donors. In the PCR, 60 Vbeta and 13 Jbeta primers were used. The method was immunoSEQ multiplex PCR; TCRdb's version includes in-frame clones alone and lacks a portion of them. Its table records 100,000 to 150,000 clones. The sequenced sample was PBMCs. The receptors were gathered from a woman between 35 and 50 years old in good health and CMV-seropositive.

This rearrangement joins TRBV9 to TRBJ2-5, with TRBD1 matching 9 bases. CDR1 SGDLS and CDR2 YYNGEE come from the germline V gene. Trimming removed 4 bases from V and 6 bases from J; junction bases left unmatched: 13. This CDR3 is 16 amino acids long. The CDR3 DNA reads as TGTGCCAGCAGCCCGCCGGGACAGGGAACAAAAAAGACCCAGTACTTC. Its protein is CASSPPGQGTKKTQYF.

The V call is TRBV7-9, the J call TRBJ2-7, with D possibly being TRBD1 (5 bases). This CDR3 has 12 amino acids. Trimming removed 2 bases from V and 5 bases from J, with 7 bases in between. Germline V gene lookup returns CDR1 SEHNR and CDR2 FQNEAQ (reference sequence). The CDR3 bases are TGTGCCAGCAGCTTAAAAGGGGACGAGCAGTACTTC. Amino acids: CASSLKGDEQYF.

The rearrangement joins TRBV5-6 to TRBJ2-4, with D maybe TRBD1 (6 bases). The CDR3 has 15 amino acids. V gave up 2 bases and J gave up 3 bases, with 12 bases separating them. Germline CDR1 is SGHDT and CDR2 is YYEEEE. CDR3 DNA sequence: TGTGCCAGCAGCTTCGTCACAGGGCTCAAAAACATTCAGTACTTC. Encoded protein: CASSFVTGLKNIQYF.

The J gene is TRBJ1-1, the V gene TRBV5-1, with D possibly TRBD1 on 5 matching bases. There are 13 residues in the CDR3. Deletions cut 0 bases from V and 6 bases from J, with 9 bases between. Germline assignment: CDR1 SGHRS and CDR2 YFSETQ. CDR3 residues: CASSLGQFSEAFF. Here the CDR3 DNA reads TGCGCCAGCAGCTTGGGACAGTTCTCTGAAGCTTTCTTT.

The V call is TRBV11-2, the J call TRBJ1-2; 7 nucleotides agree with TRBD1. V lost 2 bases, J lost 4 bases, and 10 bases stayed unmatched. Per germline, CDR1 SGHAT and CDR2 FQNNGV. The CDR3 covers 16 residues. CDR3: CASSLMNQGGFYGYTF. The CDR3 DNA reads TGTGCCAGCAGCTTAATGAACCAGGGGGGCTTCTATGGCTACACCTTC.

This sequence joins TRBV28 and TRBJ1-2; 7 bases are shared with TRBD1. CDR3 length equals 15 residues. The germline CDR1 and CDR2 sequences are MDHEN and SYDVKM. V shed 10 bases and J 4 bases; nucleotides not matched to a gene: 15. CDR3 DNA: TGTGCCACCGAGGTTCCGGGACAGTTTCTCTATGGCTACACCTTC. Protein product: CATEVPGQFLYGYTF.

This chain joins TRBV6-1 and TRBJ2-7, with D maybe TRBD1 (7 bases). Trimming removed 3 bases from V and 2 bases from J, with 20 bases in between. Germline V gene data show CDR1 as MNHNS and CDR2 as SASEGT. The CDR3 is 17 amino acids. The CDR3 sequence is CASSEPAGQRVAYEQYF. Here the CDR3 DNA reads TGTGCCAGCAGTGAGCCCGCGGGACAGAGAGTAGCCTACGAGCAGTACTTC.

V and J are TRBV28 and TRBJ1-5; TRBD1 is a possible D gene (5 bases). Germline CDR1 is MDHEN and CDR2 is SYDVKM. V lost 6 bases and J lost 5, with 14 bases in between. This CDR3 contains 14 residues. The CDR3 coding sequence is TGTGCCAGCAGAAAACGGGGGGGTCATCAGCCCCAGCATTTT. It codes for CASRKRGGHQPQHF.

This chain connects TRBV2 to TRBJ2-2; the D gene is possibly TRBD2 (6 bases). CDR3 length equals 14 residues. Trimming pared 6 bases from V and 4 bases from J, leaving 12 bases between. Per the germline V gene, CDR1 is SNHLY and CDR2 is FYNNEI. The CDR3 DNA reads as TGTGCCAGCAGCACGGGACTTGGCACCGGGGAGCTGTTTTTT. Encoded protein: CASSTGLGTGELFF.

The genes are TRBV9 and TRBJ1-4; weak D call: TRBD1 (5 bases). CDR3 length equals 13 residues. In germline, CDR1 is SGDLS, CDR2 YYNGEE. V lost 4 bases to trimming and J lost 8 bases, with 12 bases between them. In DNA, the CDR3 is TGTGCCAGCAGCCCCAGGGCCGGCGAAAAACTGTTTTTT. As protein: CASSPRAGEKLFF.

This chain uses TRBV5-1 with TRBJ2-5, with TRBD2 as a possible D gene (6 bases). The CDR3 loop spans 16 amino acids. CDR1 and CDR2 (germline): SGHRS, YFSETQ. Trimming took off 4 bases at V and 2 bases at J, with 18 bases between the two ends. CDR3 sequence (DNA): TGCGCCAGCAGCAGAAGAACCGGGACTGGACAAGAGACCCAGTACTTC. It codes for CASSRRTGTGQETQYF.

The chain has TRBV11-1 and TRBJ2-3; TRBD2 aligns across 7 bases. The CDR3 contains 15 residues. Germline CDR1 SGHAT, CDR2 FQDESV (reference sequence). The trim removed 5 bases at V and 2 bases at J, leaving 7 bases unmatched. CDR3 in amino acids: CASSGLGESTDTQYF. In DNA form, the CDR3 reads TGTGCCAGCAGCGGACTAGGGGAATCCACAGATACGCAGTATTTT.

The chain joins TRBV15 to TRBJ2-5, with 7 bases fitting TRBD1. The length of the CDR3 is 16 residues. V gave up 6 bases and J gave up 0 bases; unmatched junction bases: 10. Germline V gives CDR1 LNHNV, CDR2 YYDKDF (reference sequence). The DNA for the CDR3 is TGTGCCACCAGGAGTGGGAACAGGGGTTACCAAGAGACCCAGTACTTC. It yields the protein CATRSGNRGYQETQYF.

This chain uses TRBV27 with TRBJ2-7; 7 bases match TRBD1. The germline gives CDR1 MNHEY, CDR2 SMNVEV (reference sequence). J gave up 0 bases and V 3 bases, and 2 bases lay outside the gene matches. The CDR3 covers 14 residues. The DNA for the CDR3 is TGTGCCAGCAGTTTTCGGGACAGCTCCTACGAGCAGTACTTC. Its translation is CASSFRDSSYEQYF.

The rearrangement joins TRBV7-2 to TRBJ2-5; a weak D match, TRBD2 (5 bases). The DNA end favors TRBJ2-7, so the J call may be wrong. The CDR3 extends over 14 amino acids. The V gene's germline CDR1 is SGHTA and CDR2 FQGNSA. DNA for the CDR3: TGTGCCAGCAGCTTAGTACTAGGCCCCTACGAGCAGTACTTC. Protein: CASSLVLGPYEQYF.

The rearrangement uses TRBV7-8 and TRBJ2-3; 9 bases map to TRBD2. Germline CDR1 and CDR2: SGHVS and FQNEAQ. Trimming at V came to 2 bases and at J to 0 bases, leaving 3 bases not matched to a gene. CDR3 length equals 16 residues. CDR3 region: CASSLRLAASTDTQYF. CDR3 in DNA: TGTGCCAGCAGCTTACGACTAGCGGCAAGCACAGATACGCAGTATTTT.

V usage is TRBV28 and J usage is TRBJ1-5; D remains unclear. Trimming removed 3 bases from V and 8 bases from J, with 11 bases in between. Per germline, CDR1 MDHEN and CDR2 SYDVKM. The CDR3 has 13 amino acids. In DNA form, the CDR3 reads TGTGCCAGCAGTTTTGGGCAGGTAGAGCCCCAGCATTTT. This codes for CASSFGQVEPQHF.

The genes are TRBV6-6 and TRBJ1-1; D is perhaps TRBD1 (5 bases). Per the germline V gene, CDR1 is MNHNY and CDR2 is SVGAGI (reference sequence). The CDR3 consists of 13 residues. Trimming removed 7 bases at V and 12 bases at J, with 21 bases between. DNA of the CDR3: TGTGCCAGCATTACTTACCAGGGTTTCGGGTCTTTCTTT. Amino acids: CASITYQGFGSFF.

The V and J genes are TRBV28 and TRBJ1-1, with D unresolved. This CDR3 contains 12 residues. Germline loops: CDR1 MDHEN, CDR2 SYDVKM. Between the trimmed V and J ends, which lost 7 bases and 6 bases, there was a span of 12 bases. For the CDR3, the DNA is TGTGCCAGCACCCCCGGGATCGCTGAAGCTTTCTTT. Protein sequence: CASTPGIAEAFF.

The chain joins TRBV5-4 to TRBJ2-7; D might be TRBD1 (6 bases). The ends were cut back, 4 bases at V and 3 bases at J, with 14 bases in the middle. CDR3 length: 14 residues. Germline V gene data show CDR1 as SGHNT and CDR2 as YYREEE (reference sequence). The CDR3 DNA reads TGTGCCAGCAGCCCGCAAGGACAGAACTACGAGCAGTACTTC. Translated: CASSPQGQNYEQYF. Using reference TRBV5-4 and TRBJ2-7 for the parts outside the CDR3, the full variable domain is ETGVTQSPTHLIKTRGQQVTLRCSSQSGHNTVSWYQQALGQGPQFIFQYYREEENGRGNFPPRFSGLQFPNYSSELNVNALELDDSALYLCASSPQGQNYEQYFGPGTRLTVT.

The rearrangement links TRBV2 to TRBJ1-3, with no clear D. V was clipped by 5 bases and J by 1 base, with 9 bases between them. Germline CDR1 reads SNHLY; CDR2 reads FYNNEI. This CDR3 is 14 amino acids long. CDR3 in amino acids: CASSTRRSGNTIYF. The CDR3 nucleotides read TGTGCCAGCAGTACTAGGAGGTCTGGAAACACCATATATTTT.

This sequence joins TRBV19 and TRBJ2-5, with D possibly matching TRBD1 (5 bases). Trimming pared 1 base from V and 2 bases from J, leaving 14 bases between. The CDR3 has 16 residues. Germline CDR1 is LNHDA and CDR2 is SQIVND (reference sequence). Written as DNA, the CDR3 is TGTGCCAGTAGTATAGGTGGGGCAGGGTGGCAAGAGACCCAGTACTTC. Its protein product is CASSIGGAGWQETQYF.

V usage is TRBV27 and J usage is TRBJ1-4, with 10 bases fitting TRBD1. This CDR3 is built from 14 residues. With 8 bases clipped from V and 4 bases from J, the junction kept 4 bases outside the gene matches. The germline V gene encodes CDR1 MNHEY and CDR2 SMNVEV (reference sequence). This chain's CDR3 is CASGRDRGNEKLFF. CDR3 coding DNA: TGTGCCAGCGGCCGGGACAGGGGTAATGAAAAACTGTTTTTT.

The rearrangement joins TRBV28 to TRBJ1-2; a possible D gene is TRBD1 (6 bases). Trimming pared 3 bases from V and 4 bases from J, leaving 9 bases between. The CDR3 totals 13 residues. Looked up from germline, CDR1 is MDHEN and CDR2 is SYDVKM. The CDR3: CASSFPGVYGYTF. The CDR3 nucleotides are TGTGCCAGCAGTTTTCCAGGGGTCTATGGCTACACCTTC.

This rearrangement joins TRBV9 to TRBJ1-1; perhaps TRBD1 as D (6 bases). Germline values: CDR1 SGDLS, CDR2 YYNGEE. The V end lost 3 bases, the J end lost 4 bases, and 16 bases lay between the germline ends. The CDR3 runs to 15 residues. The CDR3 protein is CASSASTGAGTEAFF. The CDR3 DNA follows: TGTGCCAGCAGCGCATCGACAGGTGCGGGCACTGAAGCTTTCTTT. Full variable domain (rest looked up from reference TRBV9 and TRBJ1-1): DSGVTQTPKHLITATGQRVTLRCSPRSGDLSVYWYQQSLDQGLQFLIQYYNGEERAKGNILERFSAQQFPDLHSELNLSSLELGDSALYFCASSASTGAGTEAFFGQGTRLTVV.

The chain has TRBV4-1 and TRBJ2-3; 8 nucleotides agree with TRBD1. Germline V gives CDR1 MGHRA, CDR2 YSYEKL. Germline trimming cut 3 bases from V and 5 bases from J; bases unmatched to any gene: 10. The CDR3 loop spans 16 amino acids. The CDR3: CASSHPDRDSLDTQYF. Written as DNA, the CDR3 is TGCGCCAGCAGCCATCCGGACAGGGATAGTTTAGATACGCAGTATTTT.

The CDR3 sequence is CAWKTGLYEQYF. The CDR3 DNA reads TGTGCCTGGAAGACAGGGTTATACGAGCAGTACTTC. The genes are TRBV30 and TRBJ2-7; 7 nucleotides align to TRBD1. There are 12 residues in the CDR3. Per germline, CDR1 GTSNPN and CDR2 SVGIG (reference sequence). Unmatched junction bases numbered 4, after V lost 4 bases and J lost 4 bases.

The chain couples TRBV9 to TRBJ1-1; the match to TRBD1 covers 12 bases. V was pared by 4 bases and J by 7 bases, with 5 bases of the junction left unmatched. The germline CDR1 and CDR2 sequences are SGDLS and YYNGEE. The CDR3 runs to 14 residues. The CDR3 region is CASSMGQGAGEAFF. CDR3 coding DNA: TGTGCCAGCAGCATGGGACAGGGGGCAGGTGAAGCTTTCTTT.